A single sample is the source of the 27 T cell receptor beta chains below, sequenced in a study of blood T cells in healthy people across ages. Next came a second PCR, run for about 7 to 12 cycles, which used a sample-barcoded 5' primer along with a J-beta primer mix. A single record per CDR3 protein comes from TCRdb applying MiXCR to the 5' RACE reads. This table holds roughly 1,300,000 distinct CDR3 sequences, approximately 59% found once. What was sequenced was blood. All receptors come from a man younger than 30 in good health.

Only a few counts were recorded for this clonotype. This chain joins TRBV7-2 and TRBJ2-7, with TRBD2 identical over 12 bases. The CDR3 totals 16 residues. V was pared by 5 bases and J by 4 bases, with 9 bases of the junction left unmatched. CDR1 is SGHTA, CDR2 FQGNSA, per germline. CDR3 bases: TGTGCCAGCAGCCCCAGCCCCACTAGCGGGAGGTACGAGCAGTACTTC. Encoded protein: CASSPSPTSGRYEQYF.

The chain combines TRBV20-1 with TRBJ1-5; TRBD1 matches at 11 bases. V lost 6 bases, J lost 6 bases, and 7 bases stayed unmatched. The CDR3 loop spans 14 amino acids. Germline V gene lookup returns CDR1 DFQATT and CDR2 SNEGSKA (reference sequence). CDR3 protein: CSARWTGGGQPQHF. The CDR3 region has the DNA TGCAGTGCGAGGTGGACAGGGGGCGGTCAGCCCCAGCATTTT.

This clonotype appeared a few times. The V gene is TRBV10-3, the J gene TRBJ2-7; D is undetermined. The CDR3 is made up of 12 amino acids. V was trimmed by 3 bases and J by 3 bases, leaving 6 bases between them. Looked up from germline, CDR1 is ENHRY and CDR2 is SYGVKD. The CDR3 bases are TGTGCCATCAGTGACAGCGACTACGAGCAGTACTTC. Protein sequence: CAISDSDYEQYF.

The chain uses TRBV12-3 or TRBV12-4 and TRBJ1-2; 9 nucleotides match TRBD1. This CDR3 has 14 amino acids. Trimming cost V 6 bases and J 4 bases; bases outside gene matches: 6. The CDR3 DNA is TGTGCCAGCAGCAGGACAGGGGTTATCTATGGCTACACCTTC. Amino acids: CASSRTGVIYGYTF.

This chain links TRBV28 with TRBJ1-2; D is unclear. The CDR3 spans 12 residues. The V gene lost 8 bases and the J gene lost 0 bases, with 7 bases spanning the gap. Germline values: CDR1 MDHEN, CDR2 SYDVKM. The CDR3 loop is CASRPPNYGYTF. The CDR3 coding sequence is TGTGCCAGCCGGCCTCCTAACTATGGCTACACCTTC.

Written as DNA, the CDR3 is TGTGCCAGCAGCTTACTGTGGACAGGGGGGTACGACGAGCAGTACTTC. Translation gives CASSLLWTGGYDEQYF. The chain joins TRBV7-8 to TRBJ2-7; TRBD1 aligns across 10 bases. Losses at the gene ends were 2 bases for V and 5 bases for J; bases not matched to a gene: 9. Germline assignment: CDR1 SGHVS and CDR2 FQNEAQ. The CDR3 has 16 residues. Variable domain in full (rest from reference TRBV7-8 and TRBJ2-7): GAGVSQSPRYKVAKRGQDVALRCDPISGHVSLFWYQQALGQGPEFLTYFQNEAQLDKSGLPSDRFFAERPEGSVSTLKIQRTQQEDSAVYLCASSLLWTGGYDEQYFGPGTRLTVT.

The J gene is TRBJ1-6, the V gene TRBV6-2 or TRBV6-3, with D possibly TRBD1 on 6 matching bases. V lost 6 bases, J lost 14 bases, and 20 bases lay in between. CDR1 and CDR2 (germline): MNHEY, SVGEGT. CDR3 length: 14 residues. The CDR3 here is CASSPEQGSSTLHF. The CDR3 DNA is TGTGCCAGCAGCCCTGAGCAGGGGTCGTCGACCCTCCACTTT.

This sequence joins TRBV20-1 and TRBJ2-3, with 12 bases matching TRBD2. The CDR3 contains 15 residues. V was clipped by 5 bases and J by 11 bases; unmatched bases: 14. The germline V gene encodes CDR1 DFQATT and CDR2 SNEGSKA (reference sequence). The CDR3 reads CSASLAGGQGKKQYF. CDR3 sequence (DNA): TGCAGTGCTTCTCTAGCGGGGGGGCAGGGGAAAAAGCAGTATTTT.

The rearrangement uses TRBV27 and TRBJ2-2; perhaps TRBD2 as D (6 bases). From germline, CDR1 is MNHEY and CDR2 SMNVEV (reference sequence). The germline V and J ends were trimmed by 5 bases and 5 bases, with 15 bases remaining between them. This CDR3 spans 15 amino acids. The CDR3: CASSPSTGGTGELFF. The DNA of the CDR3 is TGTGCCAGCAGTCCGTCAACCGGGGGAACCGGGGAGCTGTTTTTT.

This chain connects TRBV6-6 to TRBJ2-3; TRBD2 aligns across 12 bases. With 6 bases clipped from V and 4 bases from J, the junction kept 2 bases outside the gene matches. CDR1 and CDR2 from the germline V gene are MNHNY and SVGAGI (reference sequence). CDR3 length: 14 amino acids. CDR3 sequence: CASRLAGGSDTQYF. DNA for the CDR3: TGTGCCAGCAGGCTAGCGGGAGGGTCAGATACGCAGTATTTT.

V is TRBV25-1 and J is TRBJ2-2; D is possibly TRBD1 (6 bases). V lost 6 bases and J 9 bases, leaving 14 bases between the germline ends. Per germline, CDR1 MGHDK and CDR2 SYGVNS. The CDR3 has 13 residues. The DNA of the CDR3 is TGTGCCAGCAGGGGAACAGGGTCCCGGGAGCTGTTTTTT. This gives the protein CASRGTGSRELFF.

This clonotype was detected only a few times. The V gene is TRBV11-1, the J gene TRBJ2-3; D possibly corresponds to TRBD1 (5 bases). V was pared by 7 bases and J by 5 bases, with 10 bases between. Germline-derived CDR1 and CDR2 are SGHAT and FQDESV (reference sequence). This CDR3 is 12 amino acids long. This chain's CDR3 is CASTYQGDTQYF. CDR3 sequence (DNA): TGTGCCAGCACCTATCAGGGAGATACGCAGTATTTT.

Only a few counts were recorded for this clonotype. This rearrangement joins TRBV20-1 to TRBJ2-3, with 7 bases that match TRBD1. CDR3 length: 11 amino acids. Losses at the gene ends were 3 bases for V and 9 bases for J; bases not matched to a gene: 3. CDR1 DFQATT and CDR2 SNEGSKA come from the germline V gene (reference sequence). CDR3 sequence reads: CSARGQSTQYF. Written as DNA, the CDR3 is TGCAGTGCTAGGGGACAGTCGACGCAGTATTTT.

J is TRBJ1-6 and V is TRBV6-6, with D possibly being TRBD1 (5 bases). Trimming removed 8 bases at V and 6 bases at J, with 20 bases between. The length of the CDR3 is 16 residues. Germline loops: CDR1 MNHNY, CDR2 SVGAGI (reference sequence). CDR3 coding DNA: TGTGCCAGCGGGTCACCGTGGCAGGGCGGTAATTCACCCCTCCACTTT. Its protein is CASGSPWQGGNSPLHF.

This clonotype turned up a few times. The chain uses TRBV20-1 and TRBJ1-2, with 8 bases that match TRBD1. V lost 3 bases to trimming and J lost 8 bases; unmatched junction nucleotides: 11. The CDR3 length is 14 residues. The germline V gene encodes CDR1 DFQATT and CDR2 SNEGSKA (reference sequence). The CDR3 here is CSASGAGGAGGYTF. CDR3 DNA sequence: TGCAGTGCTAGTGGCGCAGGGGGCGCCGGGGGCTACACCTTC.

The J gene is TRBJ2-7, the V gene TRBV27; no clear D gene. V lost 11 bases and J lost 7, with 15 bases in between. Germline assignment: CDR1 MNHEY and CDR2 SMNVEV (reference sequence). There are 11 residues in the CDR3. The CDR3 nucleotides read TGTGCCGCCCATGGCTACAATGAGCAGTACTTC. Its protein product is CAAHGYNEQYF.

This clonotype turned up a few times. The chain employs TRBV7-9 and TRBJ1-2, with TRBD1 identical over 11 bases. The CDR3 is 16 residues long. The V gene end was trimmed by 3 bases and the J gene end by 3 bases; junction bases not matched to a gene: 6. CDR1 is SEHNR, CDR2 FQNEAQ, per germline (reference sequence). In DNA form, the CDR3 reads TGTGCCAGCAGCTTCGCGCGGGACAGGGGGTACTATGGCTACACCTTC. Its protein product is CASSFARDRGYYGYTF.

The chain joins TRBV6-6 to TRBJ1-5; TRBD1 matches 8 bases. CDR3 length equals 14 residues. Germline trimming cut 7 bases from V and 3 bases from J; bases unmatched to any gene: 5. Per germline, CDR1 MNHNY and CDR2 SVGAGI (reference sequence). Here the CDR3 reads CASTRTGNNQPQHF. The DNA for the CDR3 is TGTGCCAGCACCAGGACAGGGAACAATCAGCCCCAGCATTTT.

The chain couples TRBV6-2 or TRBV6-3 to TRBJ2-7, with 10 bases that match TRBD2. Germline V gives CDR1 MNHEY, CDR2 SVGEGT. This CDR3 spans 14 amino acids. Trimming took 1 base from V and 5 from J; bases not matched to a gene: 2. The DNA of the CDR3 is TGTGCCAGCAGTTACTTCGGGACTAGCGACGAGCAGTACTTC. Translation: CASSYFGTSDEQYF.

There are a few counts of this clonotype. The V call is TRBV7-2, the J call TRBJ2-7; D unclear. Germline CDR1 and CDR2: SGHTA and FQGNSA. V lost 1 base and J lost 4, with 17 bases in between. The CDR3 length is 16 residues. CDR3 residues: CASSLGARAMGYEQYF. In nucleotides, the CDR3 is TGTGCCAGCAGCTTAGGGGCCAGAGCTATGGGTTACGAGCAGTACTTC. Drawing the rest from reference TRBV7-2 and TRBJ2-7, the complete variable domain is GAGVSQSPSNKVTEKGKDVELRCDPISGHTALYWYRQSLGQGLEFLIYFQGNSAPDKSGLPSDRFSAERTGGSVSTLTIQRTQQEDSAVYLCASSLGARAMGYEQYFGPGTRLTVT.

The chain uses TRBV5-6 and TRBJ2-3; D unresolved. The CDR3 length is 15 residues. The V gene's germline CDR1 is SGHDT and CDR2 YYEEEE. V was clipped by 0 bases and J by 2 bases, with 10 bases between them. CDR3 amino acids: CASSLVVSFTDTQYF. The CDR3 coding sequence is TGTGCCAGCAGCTTGGTTGTCAGTTTCACAGATACGCAGTATTTT.

The V gene is TRBV2, the J gene TRBJ2-5; 10 positions agree with TRBD2. CDR3 size: 14 residues. Germline V lookup: CDR1 SNHLY, CDR2 FYNNEI. This chain's CDR3 is CAGRRAGGRETQYF. The CDR3 nucleotides are TGTGCTGGCAGGAGAGCGGGGGGGCGGGAGACCCAGTACTTC.

The genes are TRBV7-2 and TRBJ2-1; tentatively, D is TRBD2 (5 bases). CDR3 length: 14 amino acids. Germline CDR1 is SGHTA and CDR2 is FQGNSA. The ends were cut back, 5 bases at V and 5 bases at J, with 13 bases in the middle. The CDR3 spells CASSAGPQDNEQFF. DNA of the CDR3: TGTGCCAGCAGCGCGGGTCCTCAGGACAATGAGCAGTTCTTC.

On this clonotype itself: At one boundary the junction diverges from the germline segment, which might be a read error. CDR3 DNA: TGTGCCAGCAGCGACCCTACCCGAGTCAAAGAAGGTGCGACTAATAAAAAACTGTTTTTT. This gives the protein CASSDPTRVKEGATNKKLFF. The chain is built from TRBV6-1 and TRBJ1-4, with D unclear. There are 20 residues in the CDR3. Germline CDR1 reads MNHNS; CDR2 reads SASEGT.

This clonotype was recorded a few times. The junction departs from the called germline gene at one end, perhaps through a read error. V gene TRBV6-2 or TRBV6-3 combines with J gene TRBJ2-1; no firm D call. The germline V gene encodes CDR1 MNHEY and CDR2 SVGEGT. The CDR3 has 14 amino acids. Here the CDR3 DNA reads TGTGCCAGCAGTTACGACCGACCCTACAATGAACAGTTCTTC. This translates into CASSYDRPYNEQFF.

The V and J genes are TRBV4-1 and TRBJ1-1; 9 bases fit TRBD1. CDR3 length equals 13 residues. The J segment lost 2 bases and the V segment lost 9 bases, leaving 4 bases of the junction unmatched. Germline V gene data show CDR1 as MGHRA and CDR2 as YSYEKL. This CDR3 reads CASGQGYNTEAFF. The CDR3 nucleotides are TGCGCCAGTGGACAGGGGTATAACACTGAAGCTTTCTTT.

This CDR3 is CASSQGRAGVSEQFF. CDR3 sequence (DNA): TGCGCCAGCAGCCAGGGACGAGCGGGGGTCAGTGAGCAGTTCTTC. This sequence joins TRBV4-1 and TRBJ2-1; 8 bases match TRBD2. The CDR3 consists of 15 residues. Trimming took 3 bases from V and 9 from J; bases not matched to a gene: 10. CDR1 is MGHRA and CDR2 is YSYEKL in the germline V gene.